The 7 T cell receptor beta chains listed next were all sequenced from one sample in a study of identical twins. TCRdb re-derived calls from the 5' RACE reads in MiXCR, one entry per CDR3 protein. Of around 280,000 distinct CDR3 sequences listed, about 8.3% are singletons. These data also formed part of another study, on yellow fever vaccine responses in identical twins.

Sequenced input: memory (CD45RO+) T cells sorted from blood. The receptor set was obtained from a woman aged 18-30 years in good health.

This chain joins TRBV7-9 and TRBJ1-2; 10 bases are a match to TRBD1. The V gene end was trimmed by 1 base and the J gene end by 5 bases; junction bases not matched to a gene: 7. The CDR3 covers 16 residues. Germline CDR1 SEHNR, CDR2 FQNEAQ (reference sequence). Here the CDR3 DNA reads TGTGCCAGCAGCTTAGATGGGACAGGGGTTTTGTATGGCTACACCTTC. It is translated as CASSLDGTGVLYGYTF.

This clonotype was recorded many times. The chain has TRBV4-1 and TRBJ2-5; TRBD2 agrees at 7 bases. Trimming cost V 4 bases and J 1 base; bases outside gene matches: 9. CDR1 and CDR2 (germline): MGHRA, YSYEKL. This CDR3 spans 16 amino acids. CDR3 loop: CASSPSWGGFQETQYF. The CDR3 DNA sequence: TGCGCCAGCAGCCCCTCGTGGGGGGGTTTCCAAGAGACCCAGTACTTC.

This clonotype has just a few counts. V is TRBV3-1 and J is TRBJ2-1, with a weak D call TRBD2 (5 bases). Trimming cost V 2 bases and J 1 base, with 9 bases left between them. The CDR3 covers 15 residues. CDR1 and CDR2 (germline): LGHDT, YNNKEL (reference sequence). CDR3 in DNA: TGTGCCAGCAGCCAAAATGGACTTTCCTACAATGAGCAGTTCTTC. Amino acids: CASSQNGLSYNEQFF.

The table lists this clonotype with many counts. The rearrangement joins TRBV12-3 or TRBV12-4 to TRBJ2-2; D is perhaps TRBD2 (6 bases). This CDR3 region has 17 residues. The ends were cut back, 0 bases at V and 3 bases at J, with 14 bases in the middle. In nucleotides, the CDR3 is TGTGCCAGCAGTTTAGCTACGGGCGGGGCGGACACCGGGGAGCTGTTTTTT. It is translated as CASSLATGGADTGELFF.

The table lists this clonotype with a few counts. The rearrangement joins TRBV2 to TRBJ2-2; unclear D gene. Germline V gene lookup returns CDR1 SNHLY and CDR2 FYNNEI. Between the trimmed V and J ends, which lost 8 bases and 4 bases, there was a span of 14 bases. The CDR3 is 14 residues long. CDR3 loop: CASHMQRGTGELFF. The CDR3 DNA is TGTGCCAGCCACATGCAGAGAGGCACCGGGGAGCTGTTTTTT.

This clonotype has ten or more counts. This chain connects TRBV12-3 or TRBV12-4 to TRBJ1-2, with TRBD1 matching 10 bases. The ends lost 4 bases at V and 8 bases at J; junction bases unmatched: 7. The CDR3 is 14 amino acids. The DNA of the CDR3 is TGTGCCAGCAGTTATTCGACAGGGGGCGAAGGCTACACCTTC. This gives the protein CASSYSTGGEGYTF.

Only a few counts were recorded for this clonotype. The chain combines TRBV10-3 with TRBJ2-1, with D possibly being TRBD1 (5 bases). The germline V and J ends were trimmed by 3 bases and 3 bases, with 9 bases remaining between them. The CDR3 contains 14 residues. Germline assignment: CDR1 ENHRY and CDR2 SYGVKD. The CDR3 region has the DNA TGTGCCATCAGTGACGACAGCCACTACAATGAGCAGTTCTTC. Its protein is CAISDDSHYNEQFF.